This passage covers 27 T cell receptor beta chains from one sample sequenced in a study of T-cell memory formation after mild COVID-19. Using its own MiXCR run on the 5' RACE reads, TCRdb lists one record per CDR3 protein. Among just under 350,000 distinct CDR3 sequences, 10% to 15% were seen once, and the ten largest hold about 20%. The specimen sequenced was PBMCs or a T cell subset sorted from them (not recorded which). The receptor set was obtained from a young man who had mild COVID-19 (a few samples of this study predate the infection). Cell type and time point are not known.

This clonotype has only a few counts. J is TRBJ2-3 and V is TRBV4-3, with TRBD2 identical over 8 bases. CDR1 and CDR2 (germline): LGHNA, YSLEER. With 1 base clipped from V and 5 bases from J, the junction kept 5 bases outside the gene matches. The CDR3 length is 15 residues. CDR3 DNA sequence: TGCGCCAGCAGCCAAGCCGGGGGGGCCGTAGATACGCAGTATTTT. Amino acid sequence: CASSQAGGAVDTQYF.

This clonotype has only a few counts. The CDR3 DNA sequence: TGTGCCAGCAGCTTTTTAGCGGGGGCGATGTACGAGCAGTACTTC. As protein: CASSFLAGAMYEQYF. The chain recombines TRBV7-9 with TRBJ2-7; the match to TRBD2 covers 9 bases. Germline CDR1 and CDR2: SEHNR and FQNEAQ (reference sequence). With V trimmed by 3 bases and J by 4 bases, 7 bases remained unmatched. This CDR3 has 15 amino acids.

This clonotype occurred a few times. This chain links TRBV7-9 with TRBJ2-3; D call uncertain. From germline, CDR1 is SEHNR and CDR2 FQNEAQ (reference sequence). The ends were cut back, 5 bases at V and 7 bases at J, with 7 bases in the middle. The CDR3 contains 11 residues. The CDR3 nucleotides read TGTGCCAGCAGCCCCACGAATACGCAGTATTTT. It encodes CASSPTNTQYF.

This clonotype showed up many times. The chain combines TRBV20-1 with TRBJ2-2, with D possibly matching TRBD2 (5 bases). Germline assignment: CDR1 DFQATT and CDR2 SNEGSKA (reference sequence). CDR3 length: 15 residues. Deletions cut 0 bases from V and 6 bases from J, with 14 bases between. The CDR3 loop is CSARDPSGKAGELFF. The CDR3 DNA reads TGCAGTGCTAGAGATCCGTCCGGGAAGGCCGGGGAGCTGTTTTTT.

This clonotype has only a few counts. The gene calls are TRBV7-9 and TRBJ1-5; D is unclear. With 5 bases removed from V and 1 base from J, the gap between germline ends came to 9 bases. This CDR3 is 14 amino acids long. Germline assignment: CDR1 SEHNR and CDR2 FQNEAQ (reference sequence). The CDR3: CASSRAGSNQPQHF. The CDR3 nucleotides are TGTGCCAGCAGCCGCGCCGGAAGCAATCAGCCCCAGCATTTT.

The V call is TRBV29-1, the J call TRBJ2-7; the D gene could be TRBD1 or TRBD2 (6 bases each). The CDR3 has 13 amino acids. V was trimmed by 5 bases and J by 1 base, leaving 12 bases between them. Per germline, CDR1 SQVTM and CDR2 ANQGSEA. DNA for the CDR3: TGCAGCGTTTTCGGGGGCAGGTCCTACGAGCAGTACTTC. It yields the protein CSVFGGRSYEQYF.

This clonotype was observed a few times. The chain joins TRBV7-9 to TRBJ2-3, with D possibly being TRBD1 or TRBD2 (6 bases each). V lost 7 bases and J lost 3, with 20 bases in between. Germline V gives CDR1 SEHNR, CDR2 FQNEAQ (reference sequence). The CDR3 has 16 amino acids. The CDR3 reads CASTSGAVGGTDTQYF. The CDR3 DNA is TGTGCCAGCACCTCGGGGGCGGTAGGAGGGACAGATACGCAGTATTTT.

The rearrangement links TRBV7-9 to TRBJ1-1; D is perhaps TRBD1 (5 bases). The CDR3 is made up of 15 amino acids. Germline V gene data show CDR1 as SEHNR and CDR2 as FQNEAQ (reference sequence). V lost 6 bases and J 4 bases, leaving 18 bases between the germline ends. In DNA form, the CDR3 reads TGTGCCAGCAGTTCAAGAGGCTGGGGACGCACTGAAGCTTTCTTT. Its protein is CASSSRGWGRTEAFF. The complete variable domain, with remaining parts taken from reference TRBV7-9 and TRBJ1-1, reads DTGVSQNPRHKITKRGQNVTFRCDPISEHNRLYWYRQTLGQGPEFLTYFQNEAQLEKSRLLSDRFSAERPKGSFSTLEIQRTEQGDSAMYLCASSSRGWGRTEAFFGQGTRLTVV.

A few counts support this clonotype. The V and J genes are TRBV18 and TRBJ2-1; D tentatively reads TRBD1 or TRBD2 (6 bases each). From germline, CDR1 is KGHSH and CDR2 LQKENI. The CDR3 is made up of 14 amino acids. Trimming cost V 10 bases and J 5 bases, with 18 bases left between them. CDR3 DNA: TGTGCCACCCTCAAGGGGGGAGTCCACAATGAGCAGTTCTTC. Translated: CATLKGGVHNEQFF.

Many counts were recorded for this clonotype. The chain combines TRBV3-1 with TRBJ1-2, with D maybe TRBD1 (5 bases). V was pared by 8 bases and J by 4 bases, with 14 bases between. This CDR3 is built from 13 residues. Germline values: CDR1 LGHDT, CDR2 YNNKEL (reference sequence). The CDR3 DNA sequence: TGTGCCAGCCGGGGGGTGGCGGGCTATGGCTACACCTTC. This sequence encodes CASRGVAGYGYTF.

The rearrangement links TRBV6-2 or TRBV6-3 to TRBJ2-3; the D is unclear. Germline lookup yields CDR1 MNHEY and CDR2 SVGEGT. The length of the CDR3 is 14 residues. V shed 2 bases and J shed 4 bases, with 10 bases lying between them. CDR3 sequence (DNA): TGTGCCAGCAGTTACGGCGGCCCCCCAGATACGCAGTATTTT. This translates into CASSYGGPPDTQYF.

The J gene is TRBJ2-1, the V gene TRBV7-2; 9 nucleotides line up with TRBD1. The CDR3 loop spans 15 amino acids. The junction had 12 bases not matched to a gene; V was cut back by 3 bases and J by 12 bases. The germline CDR1 and CDR2 sequences are SGHTA and FQGNSA. CDR3 nucleotides: TGTGCCAGCAGCTTCGGACAGGGGATCCTTACTGTGCAGTTCTTC. Protein product: CASSFGQGILTVQFF.

The rearrangement links TRBV6-2 or TRBV6-3 to TRBJ2-3; D is undetermined. The CDR3 runs to 17 residues. The germline V and J ends were trimmed by 2 bases and 1 base, with 16 bases remaining between them. CDR1 and CDR2 from the germline V gene are MNHEY and SVGEGT. DNA of the CDR3: TGTGCCAGCAGTTACCACCCCACACCTCCGGGCACAGATACGCAGTATTTT. It codes for CASSYHPTPPGTDTQYF.

This clonotype has only a few counts. The chain uses TRBV28 and TRBJ2-5, with D possibly TRBD1 on 6 matching bases. The CDR3 contains 13 residues. Germline CDR1 and CDR2: MDHEN and SYDVKM. Deletions cut 6 bases from V and 4 bases from J, with 12 bases between. The CDR3 DNA follows: TGTGCCAGCAGGAGAACAGGGTCAGAGACCCAGTACTTC. Its protein is CASRRTGSETQYF.

This clonotype was observed a handful of times. This chain uses TRBV20-1 with TRBJ1-1, with D hard to call. V was shortened by 5 bases and J by 1 base, with 14 bases between the two germline ends. Germline V gene sequence: CDR1 DFQATT, CDR2 SNEGSKA (reference sequence). This CDR3 region has 14 residues. The CDR3 DNA sequence: TGCAGTGCTTTTACACCATCCGGGAACACTGAAGCTTTCTTT. Translating gives CSAFTPSGNTEAFF.

V and J are TRBV6-2 or TRBV6-3 and TRBJ2-7; D possibly corresponds to TRBD2 (6 bases). V was cut by 6 bases and J by 2 bases, with 17 bases left in between. The CDR3 is 15 residues long. The germline CDR1 and CDR2 sequences are MNHEY and SVGEGT. The CDR3: CASSPAGTVAYEQYV. The DNA of the CDR3 is TGTGCCAGCAGCCCCGCCGGGACTGTAGCCTACGAGCAGTACGTC.

This sequence joins TRBV5-6 and TRBJ2-3, with 7 bases identical to TRBD2. Per germline, CDR1 SGHDT and CDR2 YYEEEE. Losses at the gene ends were 2 bases for V and 1 base for J; bases not matched to a gene: 10. The CDR3 length is 17 residues. The CDR3: CASSFGRGGRGTDTQYF. In DNA, the CDR3 is TGTGCCAGCAGCTTTGGAAGGGGCGGGAGAGGCACAGATACGCAGTATTTT.

This clonotype was detected a few times. This chain connects TRBV10-2 to TRBJ2-1, with D possibly TRBD1 on 6 matching bases. Trimming cost V 6 bases and J 8 bases, with 14 bases left between them. The V gene's germline CDR1 is WSHSY and CDR2 SAAADI. This CDR3 is built from 13 residues. Here the CDR3 reads CASRQQGSDEQFF. The DNA of the CDR3 is TGCGCCAGCAGGCAACAGGGATCCGATGAGCAGTTCTTC.

This clonotype has only a few counts. J is TRBJ1-5 and V is TRBV4-1; 7 bases line up with TRBD1. The CDR3 runs to 12 residues. The junction had 8 bases not matched to a gene; V was cut back by 8 bases and J by 10 bases. Germline V gene data show CDR1 as MGHRA and CDR2 as YSYEKL. Here the CDR3 DNA reads TGCGCCAGCGGGCAGGGGGGCCGCCCCCAGCATTTT. Protein sequence: CASGQGGRPQHF.

This clonotype was seen a few times. The rearrangement uses TRBV5-1 and TRBJ2-1; perhaps TRBD1 as D (5 bases). CDR3 length: 14 amino acids. Germline CDR1 and CDR2: SGHRS and YFSETQ. Trimming took 0 bases from V and 10 from J, leaving 14 bases between them. CDR3 nucleotide sequence: TGCGCCAGCAGCTTGGAAGGTGGGGCGCGGGAGCAGTTCTTC. Amino acid sequence: CASSLEGGAREQFF.

The chain recombines TRBV7-9 with TRBJ2-3; 8 positions agree with TRBD2. V shed 10 bases, J shed 5 bases, and the junction held 11 bases outside the gene matches. The CDR3 length is 14 residues. CDR1 and CDR2 from the germline V gene are SEHNR and FQNEAQ (reference sequence). CDR3 bases: TGTGCCACCGTGGAAGCGGGGGCTAAAGATACGCAGTATTTT. This encodes CATVEAGAKDTQYF.

The rearrangement uses TRBV10-3 and TRBJ2-1, with 9 bases fitting TRBD2. This CDR3 contains 13 residues. V lost 10 bases, J lost 8 bases, and 9 bases stayed unmatched. Germline V gives CDR1 ENHRY, CDR2 SYGVKD. The CDR3 region is CATWLAGGDEQFF. For the CDR3, the DNA is TGTGCCACCTGGTTGGCGGGGGGGGATGAGCAGTTCTTC.

Only a few counts were recorded for this clonotype. This chain uses TRBV10-3 with TRBJ1-2; tentative D call: TRBD1 (5 bases). Trimming took off 9 bases at V and 0 bases at J, with 11 bases between the two ends. Per germline, CDR1 ENHRY and CDR2 SYGVKD. CDR3 length: 13 amino acids. Written as DNA, the CDR3 is TGTGCCATTGGGACTACCACTAACTATGGCTACACCTTC. This codes for CAIGTTTNYGYTF.

The chain joins TRBV11-2 to TRBJ2-2; unclear D gene. The CDR3 is 16 amino acids. Trimming shortened V by 5 bases and J by 0 bases, and 13 bases separated the two germline ends. Germline V gives CDR1 SGHAT, CDR2 FQNNGV. CDR3 loop: CASSGERISNTGELFF. CDR3 nucleotides: TGTGCCAGCAGCGGTGAGAGAATCTCGAACACCGGGGAGCTGTTTTTT.

The rearrangement links TRBV7-2 to TRBJ1-5; D is uncertain. Germline CDR1 is SGHTA and CDR2 is FQGNSA. Trimming left V 3 bases short and J 9 bases short, with 15 bases between. The CDR3 is 14 residues long. CDR3 sequence (DNA): TGTGCCAGCAGCTTTGCGGAAAGGGCCTGGCCCCAGCATTTT. Protein sequence: CASSFAERAWPQHF. Variable domain in full (rest from reference TRBV7-2 and TRBJ1-5): GAGVSQSPSNKVTEKGKDVELRCDPISGHTALYWYRQSLGQGLEFLIYFQGNSAPDKSGLPSDRFSAERTGGSVSTLTIQRTQQEDSAVYLCASSFAERAWPQHFGDGTRLSIL.

There are many counts of this clonotype. J is TRBJ1-1 and V is TRBV6-5, with D hard to call. Looked up from germline, CDR1 is MNHEY and CDR2 is SVGAGI. V lost 7 bases and J lost 0, with 9 bases in between. The CDR3 covers 13 residues. The chain's CDR3 is CASMRTVNTEAFF. The DNA of the CDR3 is TGTGCCAGCATGAGGACGGTGAACACTGAAGCTTTCTTT.

At least ten counts were recorded for this clonotype. This chain links TRBV24-1 with TRBJ2-1, with D unclear. CDR1 is KGHDR, CDR2 SFDVKD, per germline. V lost 2 bases, J lost 0 bases, and 10 bases lay in between. The CDR3 sequence is 16 residues long. CDR3 loop: CATSDSTSSSYNEQFF. DNA of the CDR3: TGTGCCACCAGTGATTCCACCTCTAGCTCCTACAATGAGCAGTTCTTC.